The present T cell receptor beta chain was sequenced within a study of CD8 T cells in Susac syndrome. RNA totalling about 0.45 to 1 ug underwent reverse transcription with random hexamers. TCRdb re-analysed the immunoSEQ multiplex PCR reads in MiXCR, keeping a single row per CDR3 protein. The repertoire holds about 120,000 distinct CDR3 sequences, with 90% to 95% as singletons. Trimming pared 0 bases from V and 4 bases from J, leaving 14 bases between. Germline values: CDR1 SGHRS, CDR2 YFSETQ. The CDR3 is 15 amino acids. This clonotype was obtained from a human donor with Susac syndrome. The gene calls are TRBV5-1 and TRBJ2-7, with D possibly matching TRBD1 (6 bases). What was sequenced was CD8+ T cells from PBMCs. The CDR3 DNA follows: TGCGCCAGCAGCTTGGGTCAGGGGATAGTGTACGAGCAGTACTTC. As protein: CASSLGQGIVYEQYF.